These 11 T cell receptor beta chains were sequenced from one sample in a study of T cells after yellow fever vaccination. MiXCR was run by TCRdb on the 5' RACE reads, yielding one entry per CDR3 protein. Counted here are around 310,000 distinct CDR3 sequences, 8.7% occurring once; the ten biggest clones make up more than 15%. The source material was PBMCs, sampled on the day of the first yellow fever vaccination. Receptor source: a man aged 18-30 years who received the YFV17D yellow fever vaccine.

This clonotype has more than one count but fewer than ten. The genes are TRBV27 and TRBJ1-2, with D possibly being TRBD1 (5 bases). The V gene's germline CDR1 is MNHEY and CDR2 SMNVEV (reference sequence). The CDR3 sequence is 13 residues long. Deletions cut 3 bases from V and 7 bases from J, with 12 bases between. CDR3 sequence: CASSLRQGTGYTF. Written as DNA, the CDR3 is TGTGCCAGCAGTTTGCGGCAGGGCACTGGCTACACCTTC.

The chain couples TRBV12-5 to TRBJ2-7, with TRBD1 identical over 9 bases. This CDR3 contains 14 residues. Germline V gives CDR1 LGHNT, CDR2 FRNRAP. V was pared by 6 bases and J by 5 bases, with 8 bases of the junction left unmatched. The CDR3 region has the DNA TGTGCTAGTGGCTCGGGACAGGGACCGAACGAGCAGTACTTC. The encoded protein is CASGSGQGPNEQYF.

The genes are TRBV5-1 and TRBJ1-4, with 8 bases fitting TRBD1. Per the germline V gene, CDR1 is SGHRS and CDR2 is YFSETQ. This CDR3 is built from 14 residues. V shed 4 bases and J 8 bases; nucleotides not matched to a gene: 7. In nucleotides, the CDR3 is TGCGCCAGCAGCGAACGGACAGGGTACGAAAAACTGTTTTTT. Protein sequence: CASSERTGYEKLFF.

This clonotype was detected only a few times. V and J are TRBV4-3 and TRBJ2-7, with 7 nucleotides matching TRBD1. The junction had 4 bases not matched to a gene; V was cut back by 1 base and J by 1 base. CDR3 size: 15 residues. Germline V lookup: CDR1 LGHNA, CDR2 YSLEER. The CDR3 DNA reads TGCGCCAGCAGCCAAGGGACAGGCCGATCCTACGAGCAGTACTTC. Its translation is CASSQGTGRSYEQYF.

The V and J genes are TRBV4-1 and TRBJ2-1, with TRBD1 matching 7 bases. Per the germline V gene, CDR1 is MGHRA and CDR2 is YSYEKL. J was trimmed by 4 bases and V by 0 bases; bases with no gene match: 6. The CDR3 loop spans 16 amino acids. DNA for the CDR3: TGCGCCAGCAGCCAAGACGACAGGGCACCGTACAATGAGCAGTTCTTC. Amino acids: CASSQDDRAPYNEQFF.

This chain uses TRBV6-1 with TRBJ2-1; 9 bases match TRBD1. The germline V gene encodes CDR1 MNHNS and CDR2 SASEGT. The CDR3 is 14 residues long. The V and J ends lost 7 bases and 6 bases, in that order; junction bases with no gene match: 7. CDR3 loop: CASTKGTGRNEQFF. DNA for the CDR3: TGTGCCAGCACCAAGGGGACAGGGCGCAATGAGCAGTTCTTC.

This clonotype turned up a few times. The chain has TRBV7-3 and TRBJ2-1; D gene uncertain. CDR1 and CDR2 (germline): SGHTA, FQGTGA. There are 15 residues in the CDR3. V dropped 2 bases and J dropped 1 base, with 9 bases sitting between them. The CDR3 loop is CASSLGIGSYNEQFF. The DNA for the CDR3 is TGTGCCAGCAGCTTAGGGATTGGGTCCTACAATGAGCAGTTCTTC. Filled out from reference TRBV7-3 and TRBJ2-1, the complete variable domain reads GAGVSQTPSNKVTEKGKYVELRCDPISGHTALYWYRQSLGQGPEFLIYFQGTGAADDSGLPNDRFFAVRPEGSVSTLKIQRTERGDSAVYLCASSLGIGSYNEQFFGPGTRLTVL.

This clonotype occurred many times. The chain uses TRBV4-1 and TRBJ1-6; TRBD1 aligns across 9 bases. The J segment lost 7 bases and the V segment lost 4 bases, leaving 8 bases of the junction unmatched. The CDR3 consists of 16 residues. CDR1 is MGHRA, CDR2 YSYEKL, per germline. The CDR3 is CASSRTHGQGNSPLHF. DNA of the CDR3: TGCGCCAGCAGCCGGACCCATGGACAGGGGAATTCACCCCTCCACTTT.

The rearrangement uses TRBV19 and TRBJ1-1; D is uncertain. Deletions cut 7 bases from V and 1 base from J, with 10 bases between. The germline V gene has CDR1 LNHDA and CDR2 SQIVND (reference sequence). The CDR3 loop spans 13 amino acids. The CDR3 nucleotides are TGTGCCAGTAAAGGGCACTCGAACACTGAAGCTTTCTTT. This codes for CASKGHSNTEAFF.

This clonotype was picked up a small number of times. This rearrangement joins TRBV9 to TRBJ1-6; a weak D match, TRBD1 (5 bases). Germline V gene sequence: CDR1 SGDLS, CDR2 YYNGEE. V was shortened by 4 bases and J by 9 bases, with 17 bases between the two germline ends. The CDR3 contains 15 residues. Written as DNA, the CDR3 is TGTGCCAGCAGCCCCGGTGGGCAGGGTGGTTCACCCCTCCACTTT. This codes for CASSPGGQGGSPLHF. Complete variable domain (other parts from reference TRBV9 and TRBJ1-6): DSGVTQTPKHLITATGQRVTLRCSPRSGDLSVYWYQQSLDQGLQFLIQYYNGEERAKGNILERFSAQQFPDLHSELNLSSLELGDSALYFCASSPGGQGGSPLHFGNGTRLTVT.

V is TRBV12-3 or TRBV12-4 and J is TRBJ2-2; no firm D call. This CDR3 comprises 13 residues. Trimming removed 3 bases at V and 6 bases at J, with 8 bases between. CDR3 protein: CASSLAPPGELFF. The DNA of the CDR3 is TGTGCCAGCAGTTTGGCTCCCCCCGGGGAGCTGTTTTTT.